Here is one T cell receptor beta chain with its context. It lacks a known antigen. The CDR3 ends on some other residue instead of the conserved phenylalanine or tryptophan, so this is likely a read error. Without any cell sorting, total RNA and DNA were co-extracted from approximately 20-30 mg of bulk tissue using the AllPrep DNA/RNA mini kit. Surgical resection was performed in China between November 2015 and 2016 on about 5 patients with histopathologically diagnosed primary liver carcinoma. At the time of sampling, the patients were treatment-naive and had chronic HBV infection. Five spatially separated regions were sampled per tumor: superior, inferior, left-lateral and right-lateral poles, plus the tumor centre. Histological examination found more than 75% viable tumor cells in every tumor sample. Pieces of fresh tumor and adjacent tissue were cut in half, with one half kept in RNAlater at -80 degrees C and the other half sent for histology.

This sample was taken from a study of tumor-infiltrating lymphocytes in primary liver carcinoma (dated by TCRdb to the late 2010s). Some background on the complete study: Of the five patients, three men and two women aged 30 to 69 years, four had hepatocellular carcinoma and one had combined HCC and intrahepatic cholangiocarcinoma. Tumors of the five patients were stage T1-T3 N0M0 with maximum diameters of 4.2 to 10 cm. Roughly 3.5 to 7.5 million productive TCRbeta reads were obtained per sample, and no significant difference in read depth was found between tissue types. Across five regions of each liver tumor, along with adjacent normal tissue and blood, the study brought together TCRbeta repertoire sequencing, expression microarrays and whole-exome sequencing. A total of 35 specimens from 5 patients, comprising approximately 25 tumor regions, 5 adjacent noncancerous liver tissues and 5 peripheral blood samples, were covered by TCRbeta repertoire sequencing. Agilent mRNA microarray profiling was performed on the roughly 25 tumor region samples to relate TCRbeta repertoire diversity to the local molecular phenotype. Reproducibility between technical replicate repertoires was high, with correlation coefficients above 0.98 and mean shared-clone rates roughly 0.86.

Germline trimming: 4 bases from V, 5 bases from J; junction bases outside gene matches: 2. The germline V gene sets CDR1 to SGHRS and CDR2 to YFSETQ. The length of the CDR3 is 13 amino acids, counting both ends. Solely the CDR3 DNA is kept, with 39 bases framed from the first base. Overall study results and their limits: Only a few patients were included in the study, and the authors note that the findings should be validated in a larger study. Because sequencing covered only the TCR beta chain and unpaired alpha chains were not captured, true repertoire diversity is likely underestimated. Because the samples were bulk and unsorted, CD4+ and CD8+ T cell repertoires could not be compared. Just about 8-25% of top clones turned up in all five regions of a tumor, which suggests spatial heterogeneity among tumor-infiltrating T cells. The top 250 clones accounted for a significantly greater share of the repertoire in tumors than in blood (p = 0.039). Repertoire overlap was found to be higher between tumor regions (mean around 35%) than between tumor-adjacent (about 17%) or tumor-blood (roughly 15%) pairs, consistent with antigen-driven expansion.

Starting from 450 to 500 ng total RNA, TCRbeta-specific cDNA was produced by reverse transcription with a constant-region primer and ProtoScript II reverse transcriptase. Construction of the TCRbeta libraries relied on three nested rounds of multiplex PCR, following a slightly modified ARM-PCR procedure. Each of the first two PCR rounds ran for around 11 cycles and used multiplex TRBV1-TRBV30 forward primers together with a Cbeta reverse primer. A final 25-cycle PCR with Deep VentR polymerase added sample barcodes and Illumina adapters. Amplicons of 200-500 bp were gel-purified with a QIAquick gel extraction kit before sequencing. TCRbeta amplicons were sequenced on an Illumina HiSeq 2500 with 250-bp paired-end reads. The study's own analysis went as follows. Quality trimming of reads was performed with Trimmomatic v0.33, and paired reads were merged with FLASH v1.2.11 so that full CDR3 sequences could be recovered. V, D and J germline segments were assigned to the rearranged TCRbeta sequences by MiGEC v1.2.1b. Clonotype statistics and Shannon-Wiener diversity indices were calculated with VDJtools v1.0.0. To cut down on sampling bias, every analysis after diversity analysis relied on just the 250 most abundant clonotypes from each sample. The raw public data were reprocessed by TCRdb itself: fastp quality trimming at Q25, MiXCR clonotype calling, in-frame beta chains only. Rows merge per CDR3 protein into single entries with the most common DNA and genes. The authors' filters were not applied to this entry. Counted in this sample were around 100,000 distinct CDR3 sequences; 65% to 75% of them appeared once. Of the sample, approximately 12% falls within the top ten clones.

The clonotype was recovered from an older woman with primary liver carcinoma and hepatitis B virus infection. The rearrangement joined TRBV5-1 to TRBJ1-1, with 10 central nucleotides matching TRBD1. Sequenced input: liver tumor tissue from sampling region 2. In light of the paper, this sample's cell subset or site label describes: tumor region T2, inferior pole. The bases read TGCGCCAGCAGCCTGGACAGGGGGACTGAAGCTTTCATT. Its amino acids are CASSLDRGTEAFI.